This record looks at one TCR beta chain sequence and its context. The antigen is unknown. The CDR3 totals 15 residues. V lost 6 bases, J lost 2 bases, and 16 bases lay in between. CDR1 MNHEY and CDR2 SVGAGI come from the germline V gene. These data belong to a study of T cell clonotyping in hematopoietic cell transplantation. Findings and caveats of the study: At the given depth, recipient repertoires were over 95% de novo clonotypes. Cells were unsorted, so CD4 and CD8 contributions were not separated. Pathologically expanded recipient clonotypes increased progressively from day 30 to day 180 as diversity fell. Graft donor and pretransplant recipient Inverse Simpson Index values predicted broader posttransplant TCR diversity.

Some clones are missing from TCRdb's copy, which holds only in-frame ones; the method was immunoSEQ multiplex PCR. Among roughly 13,000 clones listed, approximately 90% were seen once. Material for sequencing was peripheral blood mononuclear cells. The sequence was obtained from a man in his thirties or forties in good health. Some clones in this sample may be carry-over from other donors' samples. The V gene is TRBV6-5, the J gene TRBJ2-5, with D unclear. The CDR3 DNA reads TGTGCCAGCAGCCCCACTGGGTCCCCTCAAGAGACCCAGTACTTC. Encoded protein: CASSPTGSPQETQYF.